This T cell receptor (beta chain) was recorded in a study of shared clonotypes between healthy human individuals. Germline-derived CDR1 and CDR2 are SGDLS and YYNGEE. The CDR3 is made up of 14 amino acids. Trimming removed 4 bases from V and 6 bases from J; junction bases left unmatched: 7. Sequencing was performed with immunoSEQ multiplex PCR; in TCRdb, only in-frame clones are kept and a portion is missing. The sample contains fewer than 3 million clones, less than 95% of which appear only once. The source of this sequence is a man in his late teens or twenties in good health. Some clones in this sample may be carry-over from other donors' samples. V usage is TRBV9 and J usage is TRBJ2-1, with 7 positions matching TRBD1. The sequenced material came from naive CD4+ T cells from PBMCs. Noted subset: CD45RA+ positively selected. The CDR3 loop is CASSLTGWGNEQFF. CDR3 coding DNA: TGTGCCAGCAGCCTGACAGGGTGGGGCAATGAGCAGTTCTTC.